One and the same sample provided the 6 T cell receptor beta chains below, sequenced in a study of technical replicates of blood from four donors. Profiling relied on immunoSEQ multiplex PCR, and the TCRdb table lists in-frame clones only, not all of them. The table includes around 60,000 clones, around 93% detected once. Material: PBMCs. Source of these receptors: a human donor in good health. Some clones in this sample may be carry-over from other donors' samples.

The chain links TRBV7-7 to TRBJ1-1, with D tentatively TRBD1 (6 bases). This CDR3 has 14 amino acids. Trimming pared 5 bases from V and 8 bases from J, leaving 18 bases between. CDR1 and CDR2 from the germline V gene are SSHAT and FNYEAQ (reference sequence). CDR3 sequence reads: CASSPIVTDREAFF. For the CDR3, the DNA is TGTGCCAGCAGCCCCATTGTTACGGACAGAGAAGCTTTCTTT.

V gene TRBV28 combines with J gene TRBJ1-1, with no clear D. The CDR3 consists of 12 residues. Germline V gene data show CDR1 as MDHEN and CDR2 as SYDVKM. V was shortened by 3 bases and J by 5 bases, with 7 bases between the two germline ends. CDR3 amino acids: CASSLPGTEAFF. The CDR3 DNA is TGTGCCAGCAGTTTGCCAGGAACTGAAGCTTTCTTT.

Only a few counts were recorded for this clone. CDR3 loop: CAWSVITGRDYGYTF. DNA for the CDR3: TGTGCCTGGAGTGTAATAACGGGAAGGGACTATGGCTACACCTTC. The chain links TRBV30 to TRBJ1-2; D uncertain. Germline lookup yields CDR1 GTSNPN and CDR2 SVGIG (reference sequence). This CDR3 spans 15 amino acids. Trimming left V 0 bases short and J 3 bases short, with 14 bases between.

The CDR3 here is CASSREGNTGELFF. The CDR3 DNA follows: TGTGCCAGCTCGAGGGAGGGGAACACCGGGGAGCTGTTTTTT. The genes are TRBV6-5 and TRBJ2-2, with 7 nucleotides matching TRBD2. V shed 8 bases and J 1 base; nucleotides not matched to a gene: 4. CDR3 length: 14 residues. The germline V gene has CDR1 MNHEY and CDR2 SVGAGI.

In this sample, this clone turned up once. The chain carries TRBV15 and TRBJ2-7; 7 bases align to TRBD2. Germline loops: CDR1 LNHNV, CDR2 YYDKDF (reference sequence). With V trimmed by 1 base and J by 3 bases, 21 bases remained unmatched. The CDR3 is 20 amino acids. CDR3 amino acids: CATSRGTPSYGAGLFYEQYF. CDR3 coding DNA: TGTGCCACCAGCAGAGGAACCCCAAGCTATGGAGCGGGGCTTTTCTACGAGCAGTACTTC.

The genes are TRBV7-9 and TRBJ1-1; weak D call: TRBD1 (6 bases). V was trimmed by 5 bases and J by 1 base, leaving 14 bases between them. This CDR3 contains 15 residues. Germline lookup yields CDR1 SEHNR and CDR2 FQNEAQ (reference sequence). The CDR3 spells CASSAYRAENTEAFF. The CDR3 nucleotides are TGTGCCAGCAGCGCCTACAGGGCGGAGAACACTGAAGCTTTCTTT.